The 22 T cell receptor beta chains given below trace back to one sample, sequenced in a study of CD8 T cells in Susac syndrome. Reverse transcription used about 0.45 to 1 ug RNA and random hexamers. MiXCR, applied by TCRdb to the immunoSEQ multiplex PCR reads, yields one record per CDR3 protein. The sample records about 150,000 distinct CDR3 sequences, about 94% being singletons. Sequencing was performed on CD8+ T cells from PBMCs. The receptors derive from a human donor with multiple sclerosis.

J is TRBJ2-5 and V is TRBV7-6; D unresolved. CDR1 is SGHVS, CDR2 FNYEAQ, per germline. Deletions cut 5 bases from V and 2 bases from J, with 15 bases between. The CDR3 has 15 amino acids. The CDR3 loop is CASSTRAGAQETQYF. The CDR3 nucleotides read TGTGCCAGCAGCACTCGGGCCGGAGCTCAAGAGACCCAGTACTTC.

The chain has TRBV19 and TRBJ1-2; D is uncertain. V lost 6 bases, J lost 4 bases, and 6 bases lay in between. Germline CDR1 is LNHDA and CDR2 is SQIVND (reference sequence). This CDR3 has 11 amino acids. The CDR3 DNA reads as TGTGCCAGTAGGGGAACCTATGGCTACACCTTC. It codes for CASRGTYGYTF.

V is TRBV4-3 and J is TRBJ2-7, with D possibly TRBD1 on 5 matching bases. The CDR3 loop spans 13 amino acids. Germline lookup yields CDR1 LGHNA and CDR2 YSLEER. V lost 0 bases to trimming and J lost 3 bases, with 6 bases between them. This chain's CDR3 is CASSQDQGYEQYF. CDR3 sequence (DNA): TGCGCCAGCAGCCAAGATCAGGGCTACGAGCAGTACTTC.

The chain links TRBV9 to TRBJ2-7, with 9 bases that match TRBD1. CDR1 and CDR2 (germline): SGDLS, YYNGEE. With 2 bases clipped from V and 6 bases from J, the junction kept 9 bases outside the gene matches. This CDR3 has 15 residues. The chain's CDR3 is CASSVGRGQGSEQYF. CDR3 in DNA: TGTGCCAGCAGCGTGGGCAGGGGACAGGGTAGCGAGCAGTACTTC.

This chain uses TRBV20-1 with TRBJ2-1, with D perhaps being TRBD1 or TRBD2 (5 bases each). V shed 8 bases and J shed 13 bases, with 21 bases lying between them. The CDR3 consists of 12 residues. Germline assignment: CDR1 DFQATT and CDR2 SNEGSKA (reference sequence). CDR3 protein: CSPRGIPSIQFF. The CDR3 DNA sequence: TGCAGTCCCCGGGGCATCCCCTCAATACAGTTCTTC.

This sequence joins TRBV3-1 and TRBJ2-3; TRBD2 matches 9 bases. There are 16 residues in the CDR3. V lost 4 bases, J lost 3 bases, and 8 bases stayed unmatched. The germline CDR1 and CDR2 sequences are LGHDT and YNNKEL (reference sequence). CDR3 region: CASSPRRLAATDTQYF. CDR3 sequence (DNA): TGTGCCAGCAGCCCCCGGCGACTAGCGGCGACAGATACGCAGTATTTT.

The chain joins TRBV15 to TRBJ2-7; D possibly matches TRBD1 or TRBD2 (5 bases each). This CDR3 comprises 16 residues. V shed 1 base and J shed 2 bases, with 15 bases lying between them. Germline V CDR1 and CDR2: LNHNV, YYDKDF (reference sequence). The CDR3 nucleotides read TGTGCCACCAGCAGAGCCCCAGGGAGATTCACCTACGAGCAGTACTTC. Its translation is CATSRAPGRFTYEQYF.

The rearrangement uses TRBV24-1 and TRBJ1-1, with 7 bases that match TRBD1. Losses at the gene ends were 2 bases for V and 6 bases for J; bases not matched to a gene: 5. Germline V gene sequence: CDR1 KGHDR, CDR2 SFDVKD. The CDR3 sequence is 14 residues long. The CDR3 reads CATSDSTGRSEAFF. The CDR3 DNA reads TGTGCCACCAGTGATTCGACAGGGCGCTCTGAAGCTTTCTTT.

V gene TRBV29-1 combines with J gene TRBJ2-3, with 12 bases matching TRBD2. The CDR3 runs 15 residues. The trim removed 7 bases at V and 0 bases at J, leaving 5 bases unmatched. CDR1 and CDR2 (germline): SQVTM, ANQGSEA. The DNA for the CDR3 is TGCAGCGCCTGGACTAGCGGGGAGAGCACAGATACGCAGTATTTT. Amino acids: CSAWTSGESTDTQYF.

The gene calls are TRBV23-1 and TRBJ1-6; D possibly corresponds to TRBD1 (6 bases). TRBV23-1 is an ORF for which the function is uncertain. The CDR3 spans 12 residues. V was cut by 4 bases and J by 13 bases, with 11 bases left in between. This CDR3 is CASSRTDRPLHF. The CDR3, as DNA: TGCGCCAGCAGTCGGACAGACAGGCCCCTCCACTTT.

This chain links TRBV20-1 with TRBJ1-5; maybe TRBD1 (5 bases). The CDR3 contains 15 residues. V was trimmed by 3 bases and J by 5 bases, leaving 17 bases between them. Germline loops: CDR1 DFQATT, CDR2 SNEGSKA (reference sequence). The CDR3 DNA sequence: TGCAGTGCTAGGCCGTTGGGACCGCTGCATCAGCCCCAGCATTTT. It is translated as CSARPLGPLHQPQHF.

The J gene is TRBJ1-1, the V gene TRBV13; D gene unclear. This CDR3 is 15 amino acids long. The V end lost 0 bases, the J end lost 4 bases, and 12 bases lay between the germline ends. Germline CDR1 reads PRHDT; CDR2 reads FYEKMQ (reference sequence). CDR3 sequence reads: CASSLGAGSITEAFF. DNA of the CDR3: TGTGCCAGCAGCTTAGGCGCCGGATCTATCACTGAAGCTTTCTTT.

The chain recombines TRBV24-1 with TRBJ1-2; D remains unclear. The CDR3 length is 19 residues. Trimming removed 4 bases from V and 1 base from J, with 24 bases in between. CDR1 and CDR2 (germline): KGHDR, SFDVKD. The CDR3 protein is CATSDPGDNPPTFNYGYTF. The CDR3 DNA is TGTGCCACCAGTGACCCGGGCGATAACCCCCCTACGTTTAACTATGGCTACACCTTC.

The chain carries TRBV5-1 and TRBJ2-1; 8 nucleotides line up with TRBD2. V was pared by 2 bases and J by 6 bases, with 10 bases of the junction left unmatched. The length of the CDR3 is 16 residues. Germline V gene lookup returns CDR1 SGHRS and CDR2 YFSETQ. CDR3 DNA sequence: TGCGCCAGCAGCTTCGCTAGCGGGCCGCCTCCCAATGAGCAGTTCTTC. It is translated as CASSFASGPPPNEQFF.

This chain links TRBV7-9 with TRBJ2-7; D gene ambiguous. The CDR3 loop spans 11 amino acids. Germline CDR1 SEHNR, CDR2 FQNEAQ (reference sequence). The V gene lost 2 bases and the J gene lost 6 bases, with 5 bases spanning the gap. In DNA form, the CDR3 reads TGTGCCAGCAGCTTATTATCCGAGCAGTACTTC. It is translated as CASSLLSEQYF.

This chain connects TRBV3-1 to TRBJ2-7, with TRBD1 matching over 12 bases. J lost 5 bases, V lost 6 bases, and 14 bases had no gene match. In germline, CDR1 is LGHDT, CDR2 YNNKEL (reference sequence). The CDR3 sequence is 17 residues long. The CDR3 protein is CASSSALSGTGGNEQYF. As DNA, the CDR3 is TGTGCCAGCAGTTCCGCCTTGTCCGGGACAGGGGGCAACGAGCAGTACTTC.

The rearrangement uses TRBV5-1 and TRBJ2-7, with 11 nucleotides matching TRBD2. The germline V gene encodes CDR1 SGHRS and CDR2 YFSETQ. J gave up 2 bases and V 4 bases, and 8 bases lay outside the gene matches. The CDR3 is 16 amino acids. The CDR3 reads CASSTGLAVITYEQYF. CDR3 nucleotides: TGCGCCAGCAGCACGGGACTAGCGGTGATTACCTACGAGCAGTACTTC.

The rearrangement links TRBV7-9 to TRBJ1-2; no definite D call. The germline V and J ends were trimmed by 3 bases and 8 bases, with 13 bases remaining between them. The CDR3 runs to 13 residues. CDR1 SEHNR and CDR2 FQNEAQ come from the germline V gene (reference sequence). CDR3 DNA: TGTGCCAGCAGCTTGATCGAGGGAAACGGCTACACCTTC. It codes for CASSLIEGNGYTF.

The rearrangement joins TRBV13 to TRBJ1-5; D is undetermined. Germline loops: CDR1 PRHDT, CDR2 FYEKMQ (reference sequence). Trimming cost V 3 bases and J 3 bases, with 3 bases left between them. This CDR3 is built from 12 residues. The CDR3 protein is CASSLYNQPQHF. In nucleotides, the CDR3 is TGTGCCAGCAGCTTGTACAATCAGCCCCAGCATTTT. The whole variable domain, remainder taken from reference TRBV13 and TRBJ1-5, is AAGVIQSPRHLIKEKRETATLKCYPIPRHDTVYWYQQGPGQDPQFLISFYEKMQSDKGSIPDRFSAQQFSDYHSELNMSSLELGDSALYFCASSLYNQPQHFGDGTRLSIL.

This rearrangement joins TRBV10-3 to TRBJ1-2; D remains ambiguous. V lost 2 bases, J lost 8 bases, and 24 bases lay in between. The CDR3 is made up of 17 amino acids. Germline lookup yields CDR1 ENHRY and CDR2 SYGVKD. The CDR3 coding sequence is TGTGCCATCAGTGAGGCGGCACCTCCGAAACTATGGCCGGGCTACACCTTC. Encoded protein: CAISEAAPPKLWPGYTF.

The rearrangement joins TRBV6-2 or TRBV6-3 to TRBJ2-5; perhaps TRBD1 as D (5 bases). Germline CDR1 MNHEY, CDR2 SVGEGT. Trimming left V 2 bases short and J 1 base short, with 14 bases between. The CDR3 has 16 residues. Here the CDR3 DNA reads TGTGCCAGCAGTTACCCACGATACGACAGCCAAGAGACCCAGTACTTC. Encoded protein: CASSYPRYDSQETQYF.

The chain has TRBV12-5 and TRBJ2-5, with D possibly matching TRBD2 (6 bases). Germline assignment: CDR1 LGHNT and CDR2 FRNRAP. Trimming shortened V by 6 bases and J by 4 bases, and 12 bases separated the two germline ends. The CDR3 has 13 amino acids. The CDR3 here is CASGHPLAETQYF. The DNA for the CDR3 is TGTGCTAGTGGCCACCCACTAGCAGAGACCCAGTACTTC.